The present T cell receptor (beta chain) was sequenced within a study of blood T cell repertoires in COVID-19. Study summary: Sources were T cells, B-cell-depleted T cells, or PBMCs; the material itself was cDNA or gDNA.

About this clone: The DNA is left out, because the CDR3 cannot be placed on it with certainty; the CDR3 is given as TCRdb lists it.

Clones were sequenced by immunoSEQ multiplex PCR, and TCRdb holds only the in-frame ones, with some missing. The repertoire includes around 59,000 clones, 73% of them detected once, and 15% to 20% sits in the top ten. The CDR3 is made up of 17 amino acids, end residues included. The origin of this receptor is a woman between 50 and 59 years old with active or convalescent COVID-19. The specimen sequenced was peripheral blood. The V and J genes are TRBV21-1 and TRBJ1-2; TRBD1 is the table's D call and was not checked against the DNA. TRBV21-1 is classified as a pseudogene. Here the CDR3 reads CASSKVATGNSVYGYTF.